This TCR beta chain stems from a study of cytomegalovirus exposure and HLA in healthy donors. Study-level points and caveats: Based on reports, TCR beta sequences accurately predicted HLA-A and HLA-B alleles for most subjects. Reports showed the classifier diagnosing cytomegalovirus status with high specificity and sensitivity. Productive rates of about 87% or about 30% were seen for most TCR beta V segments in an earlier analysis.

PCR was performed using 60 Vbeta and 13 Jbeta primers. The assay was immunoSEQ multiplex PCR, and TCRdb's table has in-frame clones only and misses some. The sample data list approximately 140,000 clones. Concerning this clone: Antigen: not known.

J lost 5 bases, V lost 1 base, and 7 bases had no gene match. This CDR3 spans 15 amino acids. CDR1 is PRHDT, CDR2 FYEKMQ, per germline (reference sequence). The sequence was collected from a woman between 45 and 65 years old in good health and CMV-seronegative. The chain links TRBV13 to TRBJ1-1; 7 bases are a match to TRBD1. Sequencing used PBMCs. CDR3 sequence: CASSLDAGGGTEAFF. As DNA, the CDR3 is TGTGCCAGCAGCTTAGACGCAGGGGGAGGAACTGAAGCTTTCTTT.